Listed here are 14 T cell receptor beta chains from one sample, sequenced in a study of blood T cell repertoires in COVID-19. Using immunoSEQ multiplex PCR, the repertoire was profiled, and TCRdb retains in-frame clones only, with some absent. The profile shows about 130,000 clones, 85% to 90% of them singletons. The sample consisted of peripheral blood. All receptors come from a woman older than 75 with acute or convalescent COVID-19.

This clone appeared a single time. The chain combines TRBV5-1 with TRBJ1-2; no clear D gene. Germline assignment: CDR1 SGHRS and CDR2 YFSETQ. The CDR3 runs 12 residues. V was clipped by 0 bases and J by 4 bases, with 4 bases between them. CDR3 coding DNA: TGCGCCAGCAGCTTGGGGGCCTATGGCTACACCTTC. It codes for CASSLGAYGYTF.

This chain connects TRBV5-5 to TRBJ1-1; D might be TRBD1 (5 bases). The V end was cut by 4 bases, the J end by 0 bases, with 10 bases between. This CDR3 comprises 14 residues. CDR1 and CDR2 (germline): SGHKS, YYEKEE (reference sequence). The CDR3 nucleotides are TGTGCCAGCAGCCTGACAGTCTTGAACACTGAAGCTTTCTTT. Amino acids: CASSLTVLNTEAFF.

This chain links TRBV2 with TRBJ2-5; TRBD2 agrees at 7 bases. Trimming removed 8 bases from V and 5 bases from J; junction bases left unmatched: 8. The CDR3 has 13 residues. CDR1 SNHLY and CDR2 FYNNEI come from the germline V gene. The chain's CDR3 is CASPSGRPETQYF. CDR3 DNA: TGTGCCAGCCCGTCCGGGAGGCCGGAGACCCAGTACTTC.

The CDR3, as DNA: TGTGCCAGCAGTTTATTAACCGGGGAGCTGTTTTTT. Protein: CASSLLTGELFF. The genes are TRBV12-3 or TRBV12-4 and TRBJ2-2; D gene uncertain. V shed 2 bases and J shed 5 bases, with 3 bases lying between them. This CDR3 comprises 12 residues.

This clone came up a few times. This chain connects TRBV5-1 to TRBJ1-3; a weak D match, TRBD1 (5 bases). From germline, CDR1 is SGHRS and CDR2 YFSETQ. The V and J ends lost 4 bases and 3 bases respectively, with 17 bases between them. The CDR3 has 16 residues. This CDR3 reads CASSGAGNGNGNTIYF. Here the CDR3 DNA reads TGCGCCAGCAGCGGCGCAGGGAATGGGAATGGAAACACCATATATTTT.

The chain couples TRBV19 to TRBJ1-1; 7 bases fit TRBD1. J lost 6 bases, V lost 4 bases, and 11 bases had no gene match. CDR1 LNHDA and CDR2 SQIVND come from the germline V gene (reference sequence). The CDR3 is 15 amino acids. CDR3 in DNA: TGTGCCAGTAGTACCGGACAGGCTCGGGGCGCTGAAGCTTTCTTT. It is translated as CASSTGQARGAEAFF.

The chain combines TRBV11-2 with TRBJ1-6; 7 positions agree with TRBD1. Per germline, CDR1 SGHAT and CDR2 FQNNGV. With 5 bases clipped from V and 6 bases from J, the junction kept 10 bases outside the gene matches. The CDR3 runs 16 residues. The CDR3 DNA sequence: TGTGCCAGCAGCCAAGACAGGGCCCCTCTTAATTCACCCCTCCACTTT. Its translation: CASSQDRAPLNSPLHF.

V gene TRBV10-3 combines with J gene TRBJ2-3; tentatively, D is TRBD1 (5 bases). Germline V gene sequence: CDR1 ENHRY, CDR2 SYGVKD. The length of the CDR3 is 14 residues. The V end lost 4 bases, the J end lost 5 bases, and 13 bases lay between the germline ends. Written as DNA, the CDR3 is TGTGCCATCAGTGTCAGGGCGTCCGGAGATACGCAGTATTTT. It specifies CAISVRASGDTQYF.

The chain joins TRBV7-6 to TRBJ2-1; D is perhaps TRBD2 (6 bases). The CDR3 consists of 16 residues. Germline V lookup: CDR1 SGHVS, CDR2 FNYEAQ. Trimming took 1 base from V and 10 from J, leaving 20 bases between them. The CDR3 bases are TGTGCCAGCAGCTTAGAAGGGACTTCGTCAAATAGGGAGCAGTTCTTC. This encodes CASSLEGTSSNREQFF.

This chain uses TRBV29-1 with TRBJ1-1; D call uncertain. The CDR3 loop spans 10 amino acids. Per germline, CDR1 SQVTM and CDR2 ANQGSEA. The V gene lost 8 bases and the J gene lost 3 bases, with 7 bases spanning the gap. Written as DNA, the CDR3 is TGCAGCTACGCGGACACTGAAGCTTTCTTT. Translated: CSYADTEAFF.

This clone was observed a few times. The chain combines TRBV6-6 with TRBJ1-2; 8 nucleotides align to TRBD1. CDR3 length: 15 residues. V shed 6 bases and J 2 bases; nucleotides not matched to a gene: 8. Germline CDR1 and CDR2: MNHNY and SVGAGI (reference sequence). CDR3 nucleotides: TGTGCCAGCAGAATGACAGGGGTGGGAAACTATGGCTACACCTTC. It specifies CASRMTGVGNYGYTF.

The J gene is TRBJ1-2, the V gene TRBV9, with D perhaps TRBD1 (6 bases). Trimming cost V 5 bases and J 6 bases, with 14 bases left between them. The CDR3 length is 13 residues. Germline values: CDR1 SGDLS, CDR2 YYNGEE. The CDR3 bases are TGTGCCAGCAGGACCGCAGGGGCCAATGGCTACACCTTC. Protein sequence: CASRTAGANGYTF.

The V call is TRBV5-6, the J call TRBJ1-6, with D uncertain. Germline V CDR1 and CDR2: SGHDT, YYEEEE. CDR3 length: 16 residues. V gave up 1 base and J gave up 3 bases, with 11 bases separating them. CDR3 sequence reads: CASSLRSGGYNSPLHF. CDR3 in DNA: TGTGCCAGCAGCTTGAGGTCGGGAGGCTATAATTCACCCCTCCACTTT.

This chain links TRBV28 with TRBJ1-1; 7 bases fit TRBD1. V was clipped by 5 bases and J by 3 bases; unmatched bases: 6. CDR1 MDHEN and CDR2 SYDVKM come from the germline V gene. The CDR3 extends over 14 amino acids. The CDR3 nucleotides are TGTGCCAGCAGTATCGCAGGGGGGCACACTGAAGCTTTCTTT. As protein: CASSIAGGHTEAFF.